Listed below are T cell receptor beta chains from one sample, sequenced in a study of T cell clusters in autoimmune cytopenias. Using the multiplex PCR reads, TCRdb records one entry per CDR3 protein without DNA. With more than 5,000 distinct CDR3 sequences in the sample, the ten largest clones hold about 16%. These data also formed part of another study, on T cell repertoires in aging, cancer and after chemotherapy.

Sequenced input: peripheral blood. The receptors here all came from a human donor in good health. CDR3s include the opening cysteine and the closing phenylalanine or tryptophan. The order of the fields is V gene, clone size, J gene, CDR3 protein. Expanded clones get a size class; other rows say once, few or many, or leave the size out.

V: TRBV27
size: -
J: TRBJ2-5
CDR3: CASSLSRQETQYF

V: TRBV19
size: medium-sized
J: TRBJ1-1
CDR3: CASSGASTEAFF

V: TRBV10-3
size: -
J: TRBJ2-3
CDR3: CAISGQGGLDTQYF

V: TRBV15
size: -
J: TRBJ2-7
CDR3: CATSRQDQGVEQYF

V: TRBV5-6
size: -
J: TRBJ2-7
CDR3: CASSRFFLDRDRTYEQYF

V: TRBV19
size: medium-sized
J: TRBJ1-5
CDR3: CASSVTGGGQPQHF

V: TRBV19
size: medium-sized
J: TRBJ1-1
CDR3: CASSIGEGNTEAFF

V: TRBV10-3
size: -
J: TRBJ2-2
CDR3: CAIRGGTGELFF

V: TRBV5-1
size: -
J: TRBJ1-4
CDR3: CASSLEGLGEKLFF

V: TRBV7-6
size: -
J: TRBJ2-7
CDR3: CASSLYREGEQYF

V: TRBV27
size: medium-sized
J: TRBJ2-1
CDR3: CASSLSLGNEQFF

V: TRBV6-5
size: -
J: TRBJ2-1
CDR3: CASSYSAGAGEQFF

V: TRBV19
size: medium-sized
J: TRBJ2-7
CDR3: CASSIQGAPRGEQYF

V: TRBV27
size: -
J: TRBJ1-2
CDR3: CASSFFGQGYGYTF

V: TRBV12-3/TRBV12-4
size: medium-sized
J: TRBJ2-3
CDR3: CASSLGQGVTDTQYF

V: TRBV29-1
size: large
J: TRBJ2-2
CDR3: CSVGQGGYTGELFF

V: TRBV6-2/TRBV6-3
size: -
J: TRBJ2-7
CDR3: CASSSRANEQYF

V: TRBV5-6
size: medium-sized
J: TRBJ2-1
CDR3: CASSLIGLASYNEQFF

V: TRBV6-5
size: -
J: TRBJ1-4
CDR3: CASSYRASGEKLFF

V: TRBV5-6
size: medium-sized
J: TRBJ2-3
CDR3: CASSHQSDTQYF

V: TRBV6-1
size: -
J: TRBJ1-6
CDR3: CASGGRGQGSYNSPLHF

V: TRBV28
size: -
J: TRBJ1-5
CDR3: CASSLSSGLRSNKPQHF